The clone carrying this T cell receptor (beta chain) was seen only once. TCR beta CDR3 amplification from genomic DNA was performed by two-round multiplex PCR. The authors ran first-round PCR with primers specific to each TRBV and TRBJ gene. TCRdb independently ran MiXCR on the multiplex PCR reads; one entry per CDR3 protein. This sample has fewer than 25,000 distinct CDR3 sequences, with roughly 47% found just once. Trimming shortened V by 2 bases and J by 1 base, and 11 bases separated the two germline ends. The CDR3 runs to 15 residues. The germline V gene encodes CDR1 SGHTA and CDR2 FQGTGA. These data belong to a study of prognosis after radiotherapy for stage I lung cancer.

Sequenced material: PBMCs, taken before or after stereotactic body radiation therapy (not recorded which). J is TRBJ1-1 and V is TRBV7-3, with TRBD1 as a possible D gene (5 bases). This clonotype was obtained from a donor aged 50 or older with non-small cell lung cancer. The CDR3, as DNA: TGTGCCAGCAGCTTAGGAGGGGCGGGGAACACTGAAGCTTTCTTT. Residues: CASSLGGAGNTEAFF.